This T cell receptor delta chain emerged from a study of gamma-delta T cells after stem cell transplantation (dated by TCRdb to the mid-2010s). This clone was found a few times. There is no known antigen for this receptor. Base quality data are lacking; no much larger clone is found one base away. The library was built by means of RT-PCR. TCRdb names Illumina MiSeq as the instrument used. TCRdb reprocessed the public reads with the caller CATT; rows with the same DNA were merged afterwards. The sample table records around 16,000 delta-chain clones; approximately 8.8% of these occur just once. The ten largest clonotypes hold 62% of the sample. Sequences GEAIGNYY (CDR1) and EKD (CDR2) are obtained from the germline V gene. Trimmed from V: 0 bases; trimmed from J: 2 bases; junction bases lacking a gene match: 7. Including cysteine and phenylalanine, the CDR3 has 16 amino acids. Solely the CDR3 DNA is kept, with 48 bases framed from the first base.

This sequence originates from a human donor. It is not recorded whose cells these are; they may come from a transplant donor. The V and J genes are TRDV2 and TRDJ1; TRDD3 aligns with 8 central bases. The sample consisted of gamma-delta T cells. The CDR3 region has the sequence CACDTEVGIPTDKLIF. The nucleotides read TGTGCCTGTGACACCGAGGTGGGGATACCGACCGATAAACTCATCTTT.